A single sample gave rise to the 6 T cell receptor beta chains below, sequenced in a study of cytomegalovirus exposure and HLA in healthy donors. This table comes from immunoSEQ multiplex PCR, and its TCRdb copy is limited to in-frame clones, with some not included. The sample gives 110,000 or so clones, around 89% of which show up once; 1.5% to 2% is in the top ten. Material: PBMCs. These receptors all stem from a man aged 18 to 30 in good health and CMV-seronegative.

The gene calls are TRBV18 and TRBJ2-2; D possibly corresponds to TRBD1 (5 bases). The CDR3 runs to 16 residues. With 1 base removed from V and 0 bases from J, the gap between germline ends came to 9 bases. From germline, CDR1 is KGHSH and CDR2 LQKENI. The CDR3 loop is CASSPQTAANTGELFF. Here the CDR3 DNA reads TGTGCCAGCTCACCACAGACAGCAGCGAACACCGGGGAGCTGTTTTTT.

This clone showed up just once. The rearrangement links TRBV28 to TRBJ2-1; 9 nucleotides align to TRBD2. Germline V gene data show CDR1 as MDHEN and CDR2 as SYDVKM. The J segment lost 8 bases and the V segment lost 1 base, leaving 9 bases of the junction unmatched. This CDR3 is built from 16 residues. CDR3 in DNA: TGTGCCAGCAGTTTATATCGCGGGGGGGCCTTCGATGAGCAGTTCTTC. Translated, it gives CASSLYRGGAFDEQFF. Filled out from reference TRBV28 and TRBJ2-1, the complete variable domain reads DVKVTQSSRYLVKRTGEKVFLECVQDMDHENMFWYRQDPGLGLRLIYFSYDVKMKEKGDIPEGYSVSREKKERFSLILESASTNQTSMYLCASSLYRGGAFDEQFFGPGTRLTVL.

The CDR3 loop reads CASRQGAAEAFF. The CDR3 region has the DNA TGTGCCAGCAGGCAGGGGGCGGCTGAAGCTTTCTTT. The chain combines TRBV13 with TRBJ1-1; the match to TRBD1 covers 8 bases. This CDR3 spans 12 amino acids. Germline V gives CDR1 PRHDT, CDR2 FYEKMQ (reference sequence). V gave up 6 bases and J gave up 6 bases; unmatched junction bases: 3.

The CDR3 loop reads CASGPSGRANYEQFF. The CDR3 DNA follows: TGTGCCAGTGGACCTAGCGGGAGGGCCAATTATGAGCAGTTCTTC. The V call is TRBV6-5, the J call TRBJ2-1; 12 bases fit TRBD2. The V gene end was trimmed by 9 bases and the J gene end by 8 bases; junction bases not matched to a gene: 11. Per the germline V gene, CDR1 is MNHEY and CDR2 is SVGAGI. The CDR3 runs 15 residues.

The J gene is TRBJ2-5, the V gene TRBV7-8; D unresolved. This CDR3 is built from 15 residues. The germline CDR1 and CDR2 sequences are SGHVS and FQNEAQ. V lost 5 bases and J 2 bases, leaving 15 bases between the germline ends. The CDR3 protein is CASSPARQVQETQYF. The CDR3 nucleotides are TGTGCCAGCAGCCCCGCTCGGCAGGTACAAGAGACCCAGTACTTC.

The rearrangement joins TRBV28 to TRBJ1-4; 8 bases align to TRBD1. This CDR3 has 15 amino acids. The ends lost 5 bases at V and 4 bases at J; junction bases unmatched: 6. Germline V CDR1 and CDR2: MDHEN, SYDVKM. The CDR3 region is CASSLDREYNEKLFF. The CDR3 nucleotides are TGTGCCAGCAGTCTGGACAGGGAATATAATGAAAAACTGTTTTTT.